The 5 T cell receptor beta chains given below trace back to one sample, sequenced in a study of beta chain features in type 1 diabetes. Expressed TCRB transcripts were sequenced after all isolated RNA was converted to cDNA. Sequenced by immunoSEQ multiplex PCR; TCRdb stores in-frame clones only, minus some. The sample records 200,000 to 300,000 clones, 27% being singletons. The sample was central memory CD4+ T cells from blood. These receptors all come from a man aged 25-45 years in good health.

The CDR3 reads CSASGGGFHNEQFF. CDR3 nucleotides: TGCAGCGCCTCCGGGGGAGGGTTTCACAATGAGCAGTTCTTC. The V call is TRBV29-1, the J call TRBJ2-1, with 7 nucleotides matching TRBD2. Trimming at V came to 7 bases and at J to 5 bases, leaving 11 bases not matched to a gene. The CDR3 runs 14 residues. Per germline, CDR1 SQVTM and CDR2 ANQGSEA.

This clone has just a few counts. This chain connects TRBV2 to TRBJ1-2, with TRBD1 as a possible D gene (5 bases). Germline-derived CDR1 and CDR2 are SNHLY and FYNNEI. Trimming took 11 bases from V and 5 from J, leaving 18 bases between them. The CDR3 loop spans 13 amino acids. The CDR3 is CAGKQDTTYGYTF. The CDR3 bases are TGTGCCGGTAAACAGGATACCACATATGGCTACACCTTC.

The chain carries TRBV30 and TRBJ2-3, with 7 bases that match TRBD1. This CDR3 comprises 14 residues. Germline values: CDR1 GTSNPN, CDR2 SVGIG (reference sequence). The trim removed 3 bases at V and 1 base at J, leaving 4 bases unmatched. The CDR3 DNA reads as TGTGCCTGGAGAATAGACAGGGGCACAGATACGCAGTATTTT. Protein product: CAWRIDRGTDTQYF. The whole variable domain, remainder taken from reference TRBV30 and TRBJ2-3, is SQTIHQWPATLVQPVGSPLSLECTVEGTSNPNLYWYRQAAGRGLQLLFYSVGIGQISSEVPQNLSASRPQDRQFILSSKKLLLSDSGFYLCAWRIDRGTDTQYFGPGTRLTVL.

The sample holds a few counts of this clone. V and J are TRBV27 and TRBJ1-2; 10 nucleotides line up with TRBD1. After removal of 8 bases from V and 8 bases from J, the junction contained 2 bases not matched to a gene. Per the germline V gene, CDR1 is MNHEY and CDR2 is SMNVEV (reference sequence). The CDR3 runs 11 residues. The CDR3: CASGTGVGYTF. The CDR3 coding sequence is TGTGCCAGCGGGACAGGGGTAGGCTACACCTTC.

Ten or more counts support this clone. This chain uses TRBV2 with TRBJ2-1; TRBD1 might be the D (5 bases). This CDR3 spans 12 amino acids. CDR1 is SNHLY, CDR2 FYNNEI, per germline. V lost 8 bases, J lost 13 bases, and 18 bases lay in between. The CDR3 sequence: CASSRQSPDQFF. The CDR3 region has the DNA TGTGCCAGCTCCAGACAGTCCCCCGATCAGTTCTTC.